The present T cell receptor (beta chain) was sequenced within a study of OX40 agonist ivuxolimab in advanced cancers. Regarding the study in general: Ivuxolimab, which targeted the costimulatory receptor OX40 (CD134), was an agonistic, fully human IgG2 monoclonal antibody. Intravenous ivuxolimab was administered to patients every 2 weeks at six dose levels: 0.01, 0.1, 0.3, 1.5, 3 and 10 mg/kg. Of the roughly 50 dose-escalation patients, hepatocellular carcinoma was present in around 20, melanoma in around 15, renal cell carcinoma in 9 and head and neck cancer in 9. In the dose-escalation cohort, 82.7% of patients were male, and the mean age was about 55 years, with a range of about 23 to 85. Patients were allowed to have had prior anti-PD-1, anti-PD-L1 or anti-CTLA-4 therapy, and 40% to 45% of the dose-escalation patients had been treated with checkpoint inhibitors. Partial responses were achieved by three dose-escalation patients, of whom one had hepatocellular carcinoma and two had cutaneous melanoma. Peripheral TCRbeta sequencing aimed to test whether ivuxolimab altered TCR sequence diversity and caused clonal T-cell expansion. The paper describes the monotherapy dose-escalation part (N of about 57 patients) of the phase I trial of ivuxolimab. Results and caveats for the whole study, not just this receptor: In the 0.1-3.0 mg/kg groups, partial responders had among the lowest normalized peripheral clonal expansion, particularly in CD8+ T cells. Clonal expansion of both CD4+ and CD8+ blood T cells was observed from baseline to week 6 at doses 0.1 to 3.0 mg/kg. The antigen specificity of the clonally expanded peripheral T cells was not determined. On average, CD8+ T cells showed more expanded clones than CD4+ T cells after ivuxolimab. Low levels of normalized T-cell clonal expansion were also seen in some patients who did not respond.

This clone has a single count. Its recognized antigen is unknown. No qualities accompany the bases; no much larger clone lies one base away. Genomic DNA was isolated from the sorted cells so that the TCRbeta CDR3 region could be sequenced. The immunoSEQ Assay was used for sequencing of TCRbeta CDR3 regions. TCRdb mirrors the immuneACCESS table, restricted to in-frame sequences. Some clones are absent from its copies; in checked studies, under half trace to an unresolved V gene, and the reason for the others is unknown. The sample includes 30,000 to 45,000 clones, with under 85% observed a single time. Around 10% of the sample is held by the ten biggest clonotypes. The trial excluded patients who had a history of autoimmune disease or were on systemic immunosuppression. In every dose cohort, peripheral blood was drawn for TCR sequencing at baseline, cycle 4 day 1, and cycle 7 day 1. Samples were obtained from an open-label, multicenter, first-in-human phase I dose-escalation trial of ivuxolimab. Adults with locally advanced or metastatic head and neck squamous cell, hepatocellular, melanoma or renal cell carcinoma were enrolled in the trial. Before TCR sequencing, CD4+ and CD8+ T cells were separately sorted from peripheral blood.

Material: CD4+ or CD8+ T cells sorted from blood, obtained in a trial of the OX40 agonist ivuxolimab. The source of this sequence is an adult with an advanced solid tumor such as melanoma, head and neck, liver or kidney cancer.

The DNA sequence is given as TGTGCCAGCAAGGGCGCAGGCTCCGGTACGCAGTATTTT. Its protein reads: CASKGAGSGTQYF. In this chain, TRBV9 is recombined with TRBJ2-3, with the D gene not clear enough to name. V gives up 6 bases and J gives up 8 bases, and the segment between their germline ends measures 16 bases. CDR1 SGDLS and CDR2 YYNGEE are derived from the germline V gene. The CDR3 spans 13 residues, from the cysteine through the phenylalanine. The read is trimmed to its CDR3 DNA, 39 bases read in frame from base 1.